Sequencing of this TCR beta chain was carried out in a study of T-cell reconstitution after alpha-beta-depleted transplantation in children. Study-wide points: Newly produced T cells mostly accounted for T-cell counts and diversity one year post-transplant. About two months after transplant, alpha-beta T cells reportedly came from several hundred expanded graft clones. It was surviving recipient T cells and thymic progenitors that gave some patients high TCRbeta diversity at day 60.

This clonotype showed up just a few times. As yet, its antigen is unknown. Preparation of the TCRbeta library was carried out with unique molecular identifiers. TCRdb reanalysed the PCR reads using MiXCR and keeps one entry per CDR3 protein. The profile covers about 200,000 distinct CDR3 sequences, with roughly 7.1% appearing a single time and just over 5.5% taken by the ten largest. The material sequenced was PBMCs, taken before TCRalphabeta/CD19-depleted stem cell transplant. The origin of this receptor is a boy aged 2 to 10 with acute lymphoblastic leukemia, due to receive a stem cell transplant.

As DNA, the CDR3 is TGTGCCAGCAGCCCCCAGGGGCGGGGGTGGATCCAAGAGACCCAGTACTTC. It translates to CASSPQGRGWIQETQYF. The genes are TRBV7-2 and TRBJ2-5, with D tentatively TRBD2 (7 bases). The CDR3 loop spans 17 amino acids. Looked up from germline, CDR1 is SGHTA and CDR2 is FQGNSA. Trimming removed 5 bases at V and 1 base at J, with 20 bases between. Full variable domain (missing parts from reference TRBV7-2 and TRBJ2-5): GAGVSQSPSNKVTEKGKDVELRCDPISGHTALYWYRQSLGQGLEFLIYFQGNSAPDKSGLPSDRFSAERTGGSVSTLTIQRTQQEDSAVYLCASSPQGRGWIQETQYFGPGTRLLVL.